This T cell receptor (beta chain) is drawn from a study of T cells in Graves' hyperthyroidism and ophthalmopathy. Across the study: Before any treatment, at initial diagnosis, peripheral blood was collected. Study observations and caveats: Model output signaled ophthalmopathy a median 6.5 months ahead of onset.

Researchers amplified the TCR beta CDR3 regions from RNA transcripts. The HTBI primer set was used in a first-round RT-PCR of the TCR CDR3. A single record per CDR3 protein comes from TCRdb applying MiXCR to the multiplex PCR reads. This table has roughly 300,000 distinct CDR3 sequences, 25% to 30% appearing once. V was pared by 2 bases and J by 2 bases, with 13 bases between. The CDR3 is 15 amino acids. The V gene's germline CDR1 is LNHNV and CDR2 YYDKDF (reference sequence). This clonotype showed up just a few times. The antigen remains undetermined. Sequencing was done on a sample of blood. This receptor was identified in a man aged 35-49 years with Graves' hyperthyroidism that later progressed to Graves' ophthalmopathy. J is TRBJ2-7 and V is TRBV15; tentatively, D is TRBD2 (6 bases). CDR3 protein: CATSRHRDFPYEQYF. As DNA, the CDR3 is TGTGCCACCAGCAGACATAGGGACTTTCCCTACGAGCAGTACTTC.